Listed here are 12 T cell receptor beta chains from one sample, sequenced in a study of T cell clonality in common variable immunodeficiency. Here immunoSEQ multiplex PCR was the method, and the copy in TCRdb shows in-frame clones only, minus some. The sample lists 30,000 to 40,000 clones, none appearing once, the ten largest making up 2.5% to 3%. The specimen sequenced was peripheral blood mononuclear cells. The source of these receptors is a person aged 18 to 75 in good health.

This clone came up many times. The read finishes 3 residues shy of the CDR3 end, and the germline J gene is used to complete it. This sequence joins TRBV7-2 and TRBJ1-5, with D unresolved. Germline V CDR1 and CDR2: SGHTA, FQGNSA. V shed 3 bases and J shed 3 bases, with 6 bases lying between them. The CDR3 is 13 residues long. The CDR3 DNA, read in part, is TGTGCCAGCAGCTTGTCCCACAATCAGCCC. It translates to CASSLSHNQP. The full-length CDR3 reads as CASSLSHNQPQHF.

This clone was picked up many times. The read finishes 3 residues shy of the CDR3 end, and the germline J gene is used to complete it. The genes are TRBV6-1 and TRBJ2-1; 9 bases map to TRBD2. CDR3 size: 16 residues. Germline V gene sequence: CDR1 MNHNS, CDR2 SASEGT. V shed 0 bases and J 6 bases; nucleotides not matched to a gene: 6. The sequenced CDR3 bases are TGTGCCAGCAGTGAAGCGGCGGGAGGGTCCCGCAATGAG. Translated: CASSEAAGGSRNE. The entire CDR3 protein is CASSEAAGGSRNEQFF.

This clone was detected a few times. The read terminates 3 residues ahead of where the CDR3 ends, so the germline J gene completes it. The chain couples TRBV30 to TRBJ1-1; 10 positions match TRBD1. CDR3 length equals 13 residues. Germline loops: CDR1 GTSNPN, CDR2 SVGIG (reference sequence). CDR3 DNA (partial): TGTGCCTGTGAGACAGGGGGCAATGAAAAA. Encoded protein: CACETGGNEK. The CDR3 in full is CACETGGNEKAFF.

This clone came up many times. The read halts 3 residues ahead of the CDR3 end, with the missing end drawn from the germline J gene. The rearrangement joins TRBV13 to TRBJ2-4, with 11 bases aligning to TRBD2. The V gene's germline CDR1 is PRHDT and CDR2 FYEKMQ (reference sequence). The junction had 10 bases not matched to a gene; V was cut back by 3 bases and J by 3 bases. The CDR3 contains 18 residues. This CDR3 is CASSFGGQGLADKNIQYF. CDR3 DNA, as far as it was read: TGTGCCAGCAGCTTTGGAGGACAGGGACTAGCGGACAAAAACATT.

This clone was seen ten or more times. The read ends 3 residues shy of where the CDR3 ends; the end is completed using the germline J gene. The rearrangement joins TRBV6-2 or TRBV6-3 to TRBJ1-1; the D gene is possibly TRBD1 (6 bases). This CDR3 region has 13 residues. Germline values: CDR1 MNHEY, CDR2 SVGEGT. The part of the CDR3 DNA that was read is TGTGCCAGCAGTTACACCTCAACAGGGAAA. Translation: CASSYTSTGK. The entire CDR3 protein is CASSYTSTGKAFF.

This clone was seen many times. The sequence runs out 3 residues before the end of the CDR3; the remainder is reconstructed from the germline J gene. The chain combines TRBV12-3 or TRBV12-4 with TRBJ2-2; TRBD1 matches 9 bases. V trimming: 3 bases; J trimming: 6 bases; junction bases outside the gene matches: 5. CDR3 length equals 15 residues. The covered CDR3 bases are TGTGCCAGCAGTTTTAGGGGGACAGGGCCCGGGGAG. It yields the protein CASSFRGTGPGE. The full CDR3 protein is CASSFRGTGPGELFF.

This clone was counted ten times or more. The read gets to within 3 residues of the CDR3 end, and the germline J gene fills in the rest. The chain uses TRBV30 and TRBJ2-3; D unclear. The CDR3 runs to 14 residues. Germline assignment: CDR1 GTSNPN and CDR2 SVGIG (reference sequence). The CDR3 sequence: CAWSVDSSQETQYF. Incomplete CDR3 DNA: TGTGCCTGGAGTGTTGATAGCAGTCAAGAGACG.

In this sample, this clone turned up many times. The read terminates 3 residues before the CDR3 end, so the remaining end is supplied by the germline J gene. The chain joins TRBV15 to TRBJ2-7, with D perhaps TRBD2 (5 bases). Between the trimmed V and J ends, which lost 1 base and 0 bases, there was a span of 7 bases. The germline V gene encodes CDR1 LNHNV and CDR2 YYDKDF (reference sequence). The CDR3 consists of 14 residues. The sequenced CDR3 bases are TGTGCCACCAGCAGAGCGGCGGGCTCCTACGAG. Encoded protein: CATSRAAGSYE. The entire CDR3 is CATSRAAGSYEQYF. The variable domain in full, completed from reference TRBV15 and TRBJ2-7, reads DAMVIQNPRYQVTQFGKPVTLSCSQTLNHNVMYWYQQKSSQAPKLLFHYYDKDFNNEADTPDNFQSRRPNTSFCFLDIRSPGLGDTAMYLCATSRAAGSYEQYFGPGTRLTVT.

This clone was seen at least ten times. The read finishes 3 residues shy of the CDR3 end, and the germline J gene is used to complete it. The rearrangement joins TRBV20-1 to TRBJ1-1; D remains unclear. The CDR3 runs to 13 residues. V lost 0 bases and J lost 2, with 7 bases in between. Per the germline V gene, CDR1 is DFQATT and CDR2 is SNEGSKA (reference sequence). The part of the CDR3 DNA that was read is TGCAGTGCTAGAGATTGGGCAAACACTGAA. It encodes CSARDWANTE. The complete CDR3 protein is CSARDWANTEAFF.

This clone was recorded many times. The CDR3 goes on 3 residues after the read ends, and that part is filled in from the germline J gene. This chain links TRBV5-1 with TRBJ1-3, with 8 bases that match TRBD1. This CDR3 contains 16 residues. Trimming took 9 bases from V and 0 from J; bases not matched to a gene: 11. The V gene's germline CDR1 is SGHRS and CDR2 YFSETQ. The CDR3 protein is CANYGQGLSSGNTIYF. The CDR3 DNA, read in part, is TGCGCCAACTACGGACAGGGCCTGAGCTCTGGAAACACC.

The table lists this clone with many counts. The CDR3 goes on 3 residues after the read ends, and that part is filled in from the germline J gene. The gene calls are TRBV20-1 and TRBJ2-7; TRBD2 aligns across 9 bases. CDR3 length: 16 amino acids. The V gene's germline CDR1 is DFQATT and CDR2 SNEGSKA (reference sequence). With 4 bases clipped from V and 4 bases from J, the junction kept 14 bases outside the gene matches. The CDR3 is CSATISGRGAWYEQYF. The CDR3 DNA, read in part, is TGCAGTGCTACGATTAGCGGGAGAGGCGCGTGGTACGAG.

This clone was observed many times. The CDR3 end falls 3 residues outside the read, so it is completed with the germline J gene. The chain joins TRBV11-3 to TRBJ1-2; the D gene is possibly TRBD1 (6 bases). V was shortened by 11 bases and J by 7 bases, with 14 bases between the two germline ends. The germline V gene has CDR1 SGHNT and CDR2 YENEEA. This CDR3 is built from 11 residues. CDR3 bases read: TGTGCCCCATATGGACAGTCTGGC. This codes for CAPYGQSG. The CDR3 in full is CAPYGQSGYTF.